The TCR beta chain described here comes from a study of human T cells and chemical hapten exposure. Regarding the study as a whole: Having alopecia, donors may respond immunologically unlike healthy people.

V lost 6 bases and J 4 bases, leaving 10 bases between the germline ends. The CDR3 loop spans 14 amino acids. TCRdb ran MiXCR on the RACE reads and lists one entry per CDR3 protein. The sample carries roughly 120,000 distinct CDR3 sequences, about 12% recorded once. The time point here: patch test 1, 2 weeks after DPC sensitization. Treatment in this sample: therapeutic diphenylcyclopropenone sensitization with weekly scalp DPC. As for this clonotype: The antigen is unknown.

The origin of this receptor is a woman aged 45-65 years with alopecia areata. Some clones in this sample may be carry-over from other donors' samples. J is TRBJ2-6 and V is TRBV12-3 or TRBV12-4; TRBD2 might be the D (6 bases). This specimen was whole blood, taken in connection with sensitization to the hapten diphenylcyclopropenone (DPC). The CDR3 region has the DNA TGTGCCAGCAGGGGGACTTCCGGGGCCAACGTCCTGACTTTC. It is translated as CASRGTSGANVLTF.